Described below is a single T cell receptor beta chain sequence and its context. Uncontrolled infection, other autoimmune disease, pregnancy or lactation barred patients from enrollment. The investigators amplified TCR beta CDR3 regions from RNA transcripts. HTBI primers drove first-round RT-PCR of the TCR CDR3. TCRdb passed the multiplex PCR reads through MiXCR, listing each CDR3 protein once. The sample carries 350,000 to 400,000 distinct CDR3 sequences, around 18% recorded once. This specimen comes from a study of T cells in Graves' hyperthyroidism and ophthalmopathy. This receptor was identified in a man younger than 30 with Graves' ophthalmopathy. Sequencing was carried out using blood.

CDR3 nucleotide sequence: TGCAGCGTGCAGGGGGCTTCCTCCTACGAGCAGTACTTC. Translation: CSVQGASSYEQYF. J is TRBJ2-7 and V is TRBV29-1, with 8 bases fitting TRBD1. With V trimmed by 6 bases and J by 0 bases, 4 bases remained unmatched. Germline V gives CDR1 SQVTM, CDR2 ANQGSEA. The CDR3 totals 13 residues.